This TCR beta chain was documented in a study of lymphopenia after photon versus proton radiotherapy. General study findings and limits: After lymphocyte nadir, photon-treated repertoires showed oligoclonal expansion, especially CD8+ Temra. Photon-treated patients lost naive T cells and TCR diversity; proton-treated stayed stable. Post-nadir TCR diversity decline inversely tracked overall survival among those who died. Better survival with proton therapy was suggested as possible, not demonstrated.

The assay was immunoSEQ multiplex PCR, and TCRdb's table has in-frame clones only and misses some. The repertoire holds 65,000 to 85,000 clones, with about 90% as singletons. V shed 0 bases and J shed 7 bases, with 7 bases lying between them. The CDR3 covers 13 residues. The germline CDR1 and CDR2 sequences are MNHEY and SVGAGI. In its sample, this clone was seen a few times. What it binds is not known. The clonotype originates from a woman in her forties with cholangiocarcinoma. The sample here was peripheral blood, taken from a patient treated with photon-based radiotherapy. The genes are TRBV6-5 and TRBJ1-5; D is unclear. The CDR3 nucleotides read TGTGCCAGCAGTTACTCGAAAGGACAGCCCCAGCATTTT. Translated: CASSYSKGQPQHF.